This T cell receptor beta chain was sequenced for a study of OX40 agonist ivuxolimab in advanced cancers. Study in general: The treatment was a fully human IgG2 OX40 agonist, ivuxolimab. Three patients got partial responses; one had hepatocellular carcinoma and two had cutaneous melanoma. The study, taken as a whole, reports: Averaged across samples, CD8+ T cells carried more expanded clones than CD4+ did.

This CDR3 has 16 residues. Trimming removed 3 bases from V and 0 bases from J, with 13 bases in between. CDR1 is ENHRY and CDR2 is SYGVKD in the germline V gene. Profiling relied on immunoSEQ multiplex PCR, and the TCRdb table lists in-frame clones only, not all of them. Of some 74,000 clones in the sample, roughly 94% were seen once. On this clone itself: Its antigen is undetermined.

Patients with autoimmune history or systemic immunosuppression were excluded. This rearrangement joins TRBV10-3 to TRBJ2-3; D gene ambiguous. The sample consisted of CD4+ or CD8+ T cells sorted from blood, taken in a trial of the OX40 agonist ivuxolimab. The sequence was collected from an adult with an advanced solid tumor such as melanoma, head and neck, liver or kidney cancer. CDR3 loop: CAISDPYEGSTDTQYF. The CDR3 bases are TGTGCCATCAGTGACCCCTACGAAGGAAGCACAGATACGCAGTATTTT.